This T cell receptor beta chain was found in a study of control samples from healthy donors and cancer patients. V shed 0 bases and J shed 0 bases, with 9 bases lying between them. The CDR3 covers 16 residues. Germline CDR1 reads LGHNA; CDR2 reads YSLEER. Sequencing used immunoSEQ multiplex PCR; TCRdb keeps in-frame clones, though not all of them. Here the sample spans 50,000 or so clones, roughly 93% being singletons. The chain uses TRBV4-3 and TRBJ2-1; D is uncertain. The sequenced sample was PBMCs. This TCR was sampled from a woman between 50 and 59 years old with head and neck cancer. The CDR3 bases are TGCGCCAGCAGCCAAGAACACGGTATCTCCTACAATGAGCAGTTCTTC. Translated, it gives CASSQEHGISYNEQFF.